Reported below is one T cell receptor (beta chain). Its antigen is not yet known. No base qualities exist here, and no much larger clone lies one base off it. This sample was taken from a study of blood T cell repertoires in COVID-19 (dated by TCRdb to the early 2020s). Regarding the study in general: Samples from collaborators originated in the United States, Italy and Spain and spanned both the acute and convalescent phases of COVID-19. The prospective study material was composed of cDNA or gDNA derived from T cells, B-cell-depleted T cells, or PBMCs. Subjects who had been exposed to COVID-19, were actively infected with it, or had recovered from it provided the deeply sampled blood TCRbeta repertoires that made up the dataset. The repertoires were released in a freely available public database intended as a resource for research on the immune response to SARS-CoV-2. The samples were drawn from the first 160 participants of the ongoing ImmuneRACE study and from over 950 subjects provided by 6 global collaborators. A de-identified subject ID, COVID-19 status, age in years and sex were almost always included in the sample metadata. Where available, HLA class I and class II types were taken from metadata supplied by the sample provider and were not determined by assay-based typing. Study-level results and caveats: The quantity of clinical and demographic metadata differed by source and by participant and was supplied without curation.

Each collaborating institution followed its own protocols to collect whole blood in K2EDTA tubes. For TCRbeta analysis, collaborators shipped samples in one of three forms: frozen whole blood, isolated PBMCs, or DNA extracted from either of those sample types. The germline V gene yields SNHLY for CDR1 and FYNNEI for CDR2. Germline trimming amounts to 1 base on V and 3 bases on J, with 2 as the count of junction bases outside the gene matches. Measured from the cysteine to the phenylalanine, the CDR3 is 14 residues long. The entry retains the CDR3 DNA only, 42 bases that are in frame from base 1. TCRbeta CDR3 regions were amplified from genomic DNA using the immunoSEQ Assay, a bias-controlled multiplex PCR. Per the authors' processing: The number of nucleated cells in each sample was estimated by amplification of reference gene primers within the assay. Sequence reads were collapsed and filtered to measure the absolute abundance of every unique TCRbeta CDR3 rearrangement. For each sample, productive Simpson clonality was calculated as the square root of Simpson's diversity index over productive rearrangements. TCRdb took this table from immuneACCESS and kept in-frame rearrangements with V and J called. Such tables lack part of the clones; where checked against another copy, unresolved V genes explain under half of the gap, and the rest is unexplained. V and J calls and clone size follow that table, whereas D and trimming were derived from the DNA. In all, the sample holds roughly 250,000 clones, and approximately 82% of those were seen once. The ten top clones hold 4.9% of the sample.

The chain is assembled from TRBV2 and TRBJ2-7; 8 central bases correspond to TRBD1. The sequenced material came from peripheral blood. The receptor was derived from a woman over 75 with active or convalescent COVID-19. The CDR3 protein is CASSEGGQGYEQYF. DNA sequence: TGTGCCAGCAGTGAAGGAGGACAGGGCTACGAGCAGTACTTC.